Listed here are 30 T cell receptor beta chains from one sample, sequenced in a study of glioma-infiltrating T cells after dendritic cell vaccination (TCRdb year 2016). Per the publication, the time point label means: after dendritic cell vaccination, including at tumor progression/relapse. Preparation of the library involved the immunoSEQ multiplex PCR assay. Here the immuneACCESS table is served through TCRdb, limited to in-frame sequences with V and J called. Missing clones are a known gap in these copies; in checked studies unresolved V genes cover under half, and the rest lacks a known reason. For this sample there are 100,000 or so clones; 90% appear just once. The ten largest clones add up to 2.5% to 3% of the sample. The sequencing used blood, collected after dendritic cell vaccination. These receptor sequences come from a human donor with glioblastoma.

The rearrangement joins TRBV4-1 to TRBJ2-1, with 14 bases lining up with TRBD2. The germline V gene encodes CDR1 MGHRA and CDR2 YSYEKL. Trimming took 4 bases from V and 7 from J; bases not matched to a gene: 9. The CDR3 extends over 17 amino acids. CDR3 protein: CASSRTGTSGSYNEQFF. Here the CDR3 DNA reads TGCGCCAGCAGCCGTACCGGGACTAGCGGGAGTTATAATGAGCAGTTCTTC.

The V call is TRBV11-3, the J call TRBJ2-3, with 7 bases lining up with TRBD1. Germline CDR1 and CDR2: SGHNT and YENEEA. This CDR3 is 15 amino acids long. Trimming removed 3 bases from V and 2 bases from J; junction bases left unmatched: 5. CDR3 DNA: TGTGCCAGCAGCTTGGGACAGCAAGACACAGATACGCAGTATTTT. Its translation is CASSLGQQDTDTQYF.

A few counts support this clone. The V call is TRBV5-1, the J call TRBJ2-1; no firm D call. In germline, CDR1 is SGHRS, CDR2 YFSETQ. V was shortened by 4 bases and J by 6 bases, with 14 bases between the two germline ends. This CDR3 region has 14 residues. DNA for the CDR3: TGCGCCAGCAGCCCGGCGGAGCCGGTCAATGAGCAGTTCTTC. Its translation is CASSPAEPVNEQFF.

The chain uses TRBV29-1 and TRBJ2-3; 8 bases map to TRBD1. This CDR3 has 12 residues. The germline gives CDR1 SQVTM, CDR2 ANQGSEA. This CDR3 is CAFRQGTDTQYF. Written as DNA, the CDR3 is TGCGCTTTTCGACAGGGGACAGATACGCAGTATTTT.

The chain is built from TRBV21-1 and TRBJ2-7; the table's D call, TRBD2, has no DNA check behind it. TRBV21-1 is given as a pseudogene. CDR3 length equals 13 residues. CDR3 sequence reads: CASNPGEGLEQYF. Written as DNA, the CDR3 is TGTGCCAGCAACCCCGGGGAGGGGCTCGAGCAGTACTTC.

The rearrangement links TRBV27 to TRBJ2-1, with TRBD1 identical over 8 bases. Germline values: CDR1 MNHEY, CDR2 SMNVEV (reference sequence). The length of the CDR3 is 14 residues. V trimming: 4 bases; J trimming: 8 bases; junction bases outside the gene matches: 7. The CDR3 loop is CASSSWTGSHEQFF. The CDR3 DNA is TGTGCCAGCAGTTCCTGGACAGGGAGCCATGAGCAGTTCTTC.

The chain couples TRBV11-3 to TRBJ1-6; no clear D gene. Germline assignment: CDR1 SGHNT and CDR2 YENEEA. V dropped 5 bases and J dropped 6 bases, with 11 bases sitting between them. The CDR3 extends over 14 amino acids. The CDR3, as DNA: TGTGCCAGCAGCCCCGCCCAGCGTAATTCACCCCTCCACTTT. It translates to CASSPAQRNSPLHF.

The chain uses TRBV6-1 and TRBJ2-7; 11 bases align to TRBD1. The CDR3 is 14 amino acids. Germline V gene data show CDR1 as MNHNS and CDR2 as SASEGT. Losses at the gene ends were 2 bases for V and 6 bases for J; bases not matched to a gene: 3. In DNA, the CDR3 is TGTGCCAGCAGTGAACGGACAGGGGGCGTCGAGCAGTACTTC. Its protein is CASSERTGGVEQYF.

The chain carries TRBV6-5 and TRBJ2-7; TRBD2 is a possible D gene (7 bases). V was clipped by 0 bases and J by 4 bases, with 13 bases between them. Germline loops: CDR1 MNHEY, CDR2 SVGAGI. This CDR3 comprises 15 residues. DNA for the CDR3: TGTGCCAGCAGTTACTCGGGCGGGGGCGGTTACGAGCAGTACTTC. Its protein is CASSYSGGGGYEQYF.

The chain recombines TRBV7-8 with TRBJ1-6, with 8 positions matching TRBD1. Germline-derived CDR1 and CDR2 are SGHVS and FQNEAQ. V trimming: 5 bases; J trimming: 9 bases; junction bases outside the gene matches: 0. This CDR3 has 12 amino acids. The CDR3 coding sequence is TGTGCCAGCAGCGACAGGGGTTCACCCCTCCACTTT. Translation: CASSDRGSPLHF.

The chain recombines TRBV7-3 with TRBJ2-3; TRBD2 agrees at 8 bases. With V trimmed by 6 bases and J by 6 bases, 8 bases remained unmatched. There are 14 residues in the CDR3. Germline V lookup: CDR1 SGHTA, CDR2 FQGTGA. CDR3 in DNA: TGTGCCAGCAGGGTATCCGGGGGGGCGGATACGCAGTATTTT. It yields the protein CASRVSGGADTQYF.

This CDR3 reads CASSLLAGVAGELFF. DNA of the CDR3: TGTGCCAGCAGCTTACTAGCGGGAGTGGCCGGGGAGCTGTTTTTT. V usage is TRBV7-2 and J usage is TRBJ2-2; 10 bases are a match to TRBD2. Germline V gene sequence: CDR1 SGHTA, CDR2 FQGNSA. V was clipped by 2 bases and J by 6 bases; unmatched bases: 3. The CDR3 totals 15 residues. The whole variable domain, filled in from reference TRBV7-2 and TRBJ2-2, reads GAGVSQSPSNKVTEKGKDVELRCDPISGHTALYWYRQSLGQGLEFLIYFQGNSAPDKSGLPSDRFSAERTGGSVSTLTIQRTQQEDSAVYLCASSLLAGVAGELFFGEGSRLTVL.

The rearrangement uses TRBV4-1 and TRBJ2-7; 12 bases agree with TRBD1. Germline-derived CDR1 and CDR2 are MGHRA and YSYEKL. This CDR3 is 15 amino acids long. Germline trimming cut 5 bases from V and 3 bases from J; bases unmatched to any gene: 5. The CDR3 loop reads CASSSRDRGLYEQYF. CDR3 nucleotides: TGCGCCAGCAGCAGCCGGGACAGGGGGCTCTACGAGCAGTACTTC.

The sample holds a few counts of this clone. J is TRBJ2-7 and V is TRBV7-8; possible D gene TRBD2, 5 bases. Germline V lookup: CDR1 SGHVS, CDR2 FQNEAQ. The CDR3 spans 13 residues. V lost 1 base and J 7 bases, leaving 11 bases between the germline ends. The DNA of the CDR3 is TGTGCCAGCAGCTTAGGCGGGTCGAGGGAGCAGTACTTC. It translates to CASSLGGSREQYF. The full variable domain, completed using reference TRBV7-8 and TRBJ2-7, is GAGVSQSPRYKVAKRGQDVALRCDPISGHVSLFWYQQALGQGPEFLTYFQNEAQLDKSGLPSDRFFAERPEGSVSTLKIQRTQQEDSAVYLCASSLGGSREQYFGPGTRLTVT.

The CDR3 region has the DNA TGTGCCTGGAGCGTGCCAGGCGCCTACGAGCAGTACTTC. Its protein product is CAWSVPGAYEQYF. This sequence joins TRBV30 and TRBJ2-7; D is unclear. Germline CDR1 is GTSNPN and CDR2 is SVGIG (reference sequence). V gave up 3 bases and J gave up 2 bases, with 11 bases separating them. The CDR3 has 13 amino acids.

DNA for the CDR3: TGTGCCAGCAGCTTAGGGGGGGTAGGCGAAAACACTGAAGCTTTCTTT. Protein sequence: CASSLGGVGENTEAFF. The J gene is TRBJ1-1, the V gene TRBV11-2; weak D call: TRBD1 (5 bases). Per germline, CDR1 SGHAT and CDR2 FQNNGV. The CDR3 sequence is 16 residues long. Trimming shortened V by 1 base and J by 2 bases, and 14 bases separated the two germline ends.

The gene calls are TRBV6-1 and TRBJ2-3; D is uncertain. The CDR3 length is 13 residues. Germline V CDR1 and CDR2: MNHNS, SASEGT. V was pared by 6 bases and J by 1 base, with 8 bases between. The CDR3 spells CASRKTGTDTQYF. CDR3 bases: TGTGCCAGCAGGAAAACAGGCACAGATACGCAGTATTTT.

CDR3 loop: CASSSGLATNEQFF. Here the CDR3 DNA reads TGTGCCAGCAGCTCGGGACTAGCCACCAATGAGCAGTTCTTC. The chain uses TRBV6-4 and TRBJ2-1; 9 bases are a match to TRBD2. The CDR3 extends over 14 amino acids. In germline, CDR1 is MRHNA, CDR2 SNTAGT. The V gene end was trimmed by 6 bases and the J gene end by 6 bases; junction bases not matched to a gene: 6.

The rearrangement links TRBV5-1 to TRBJ2-5, with D perhaps TRBD2 (6 bases). This CDR3 has 15 amino acids. Deletions cut 4 bases from V and 5 bases from J, with 18 bases between. Germline lookup yields CDR1 SGHRS and CDR2 YFSETQ. This CDR3 reads CASSTQGGNRETQYF. The CDR3 DNA reads as TGCGCCAGCAGCACCCAGGGCGGGAACCGGGAGACCCAGTACTTC.

The chain combines TRBV19 with TRBJ1-2; D is uncertain. CDR3 length: 14 residues. The V and J ends lost 8 bases and 5 bases respectively, with 18 bases between them. CDR1 LNHDA and CDR2 SQIVND come from the germline V gene (reference sequence). The CDR3 sequence: CASRPSPGIYGYTF. The CDR3, as DNA: TGTGCCAGTCGACCAAGCCCGGGGATTTATGGCTACACCTTC.

Points on this clone: The same CDR3 can be traced to other DNA sequences in this sample. The genes are TRBV9 and TRBJ2-1; 9 nucleotides line up with TRBD1. Looked up from germline, CDR1 is SGDLS and CDR2 is YYNGEE. The CDR3 consists of 15 residues. V gave up 4 bases and J gave up 4 bases; unmatched junction bases: 6. CDR3 sequence reads: CASSPGTGPYNEQFF. The CDR3 DNA sequence: TGTGCCAGCAGCCCAGGGACAGGGCCGTACAATGAGCAGTTCTTC.

With respect to this clone: A read error may produce the germline difference seen at one junction end. The genes are TRBV6-5 and TRBJ2-7; TRBD2 matches at 9 bases. This CDR3 is built from 13 residues. CDR1 is MNHEY, CDR2 SVGAGI, per germline. CDR3 protein: CASSYSGLAEQYF. The DNA for the CDR3 is TGTGCCAGCAGCTACTCGGGACTAGCCGAGCAGTACTTC.

The V and J genes are TRBV2 and TRBJ1-5, with D possibly matching TRBD1 (6 bases). Germline CDR1 and CDR2: SNHLY and FYNNEI. V gave up 4 bases and J gave up 6 bases, with 13 bases separating them. The CDR3 is 14 residues long. CDR3 DNA sequence: TGTGCCAGCAGTGGCTTCCAGGGGAGTCAGCCCCAGCATTTT. Translated, it gives CASSGFQGSQPQHF.

This clone was picked up one time. At the DNA level, this CDR3 is encoded by other sequences in the same sample as well. The rearrangement uses TRBV4-1 and TRBJ2-7; TRBD1 agrees at 7 bases. Germline-derived CDR1 and CDR2 are MGHRA and YSYEKL. The CDR3 spans 15 residues. The junction had 5 bases not matched to a gene; V was cut back by 2 bases and J by 1 base. CDR3 amino acids: CASSQSTGQSYEQYF. The CDR3 bases are TGCGCCAGCAGCCAATCTACGGGACAGTCCTACGAGCAGTACTTC.

The genes are TRBV11-3 and TRBJ2-7; maybe TRBD2 (5 bases). Trimming removed 5 bases from V and 0 bases from J, with 11 bases in between. The germline V gene encodes CDR1 SGHNT and CDR2 YENEEA. The CDR3 contains 14 residues. CDR3 in DNA: TGTGCCAGCAGCATCGCGAGGGACTCCTACGAGCAGTACTTC. This encodes CASSIARDSYEQYF.

This chain joins TRBV11-2 and TRBJ2-7; tentative D call: TRBD1 (5 bases). This CDR3 is 15 amino acids long. V lost 1 base and J lost 2, with 12 bases in between. Germline-derived CDR1 and CDR2 are SGHAT and FQNNGV. CDR3: CASSLAAGLAYEQYF. DNA of the CDR3: TGTGCCAGCAGCTTAGCGGCAGGGCTTGCCTACGAGCAGTACTTC.

This CDR3 is CASSYSKWGTRNTIYF. Written as DNA, the CDR3 is TGTGCCAGCAGTTACTCAAAATGGGGGACTCGAAACACCATATATTTT. The chain recombines TRBV6-5 with TRBJ1-3; tentative D call: TRBD1 (5 bases). Trimming took off 0 bases at V and 5 bases at J, with 14 bases between the two ends. The CDR3 runs to 16 residues. Germline CDR1 reads MNHEY; CDR2 reads SVGAGI.

The chain is built from TRBV9 and TRBJ1-6; 10 bases are shared with TRBD1. V lost 5 bases to trimming and J lost 9 bases; unmatched junction nucleotides: 11. Germline CDR1 and CDR2: SGDLS and YYNGEE. This CDR3 comprises 16 residues. Here the CDR3 DNA reads TGTGCCAGCAGTTTGGACTCGGGACAGGGGATTTCACCCCTCCACTTT. Protein product: CASSLDSGQGISPLHF.

This clone showed up just a few times. This chain connects TRBV6-1 to TRBJ1-4; D unclear. Trimming removed 6 bases from V and 0 bases from J, with 8 bases in between. CDR1 and CDR2 from the germline V gene are MNHNS and SASEGT. CDR3 size: 14 residues. CDR3 DNA: TGTGCCAGCAGGGCATCGTCAACTAATGAAAAACTGTTTTTT. Translated, it gives CASRASSTNEKLFF.

The rearrangement joins TRBV7-9 to TRBJ2-1, with TRBD2 matching over 10 bases. V lost 6 bases and J lost 5; bases outside the gene matches: 10. Per the germline V gene, CDR1 is SEHNR and CDR2 is FQNEAQ (reference sequence). The length of the CDR3 is 16 residues. CDR3 nucleotide sequence: TGTGCCAGCAGTTTGGCTAGCGGGGGATTCAACAATGAGCAGTTCTTC. Amino acid sequence: CASSLASGGFNNEQFF.